This T cell receptor beta chain originates from a study of shared clonotypes between healthy human individuals (dated by TCRdb to the early 2020s). About the investigation overall: The cohort comprised two women and three men aged 18 to 49 years. To estimate repertoire size and how much clonotypes are shared between individuals, the study performed deep sequencing of blood TCR repertoires from a handful of healthy adults. For each donor, CD4 naive and CD4 memory were each run on three plates, CD8 naive on two plates, and CD8 memory on one plate. Leukapheresis yielded between about 0.85 and 10 billion PBMCs per donor. To increase sequencing depth and limit assay-specific biases, TCR repertoire library preparation and sequencing were carried out by different laboratories using diverse techniques. What the research found in general, with its limitations: The genetic and exposure-history diversity represented was limited by the small number of donors. Estimated clonotype richness was generally larger for naive than for memory subsets. Roughly 5.2% of naive CD4, 3.5% of naive CD8, approximately 2% of memory CD4, and 0.4% of memory CD8 clonotypes were shared across a few donors. Sampling was restricted to blood, and TCR repertoires in tissues likely differ from the TCR repertoires found in blood. Incomplete sequencing was indicated by rarefaction of sorted-subset datasets, despite the large sequencing depth. Pairwise subsampling indicated that sequencing depth was expected to affect the degree of clonotype sharing among donors. Clonotypes shared by all four sorted-subset donors showed higher generation probabilities than non-shared clonotypes.

The donors were healthy, HIV-negative adults with no recently reported acute infections or vaccinations. All donors were Caucasian adults living in Nashville, Tennessee, USA. CD4+ T cells were enriched by magnetic negative selection; naive cells were then positively selected on CD45RA, and the negative fraction formed the memory subset. After blood collection by leukapheresis, PBMCs were isolated using Ficoll-Histopaque density gradient centrifugation and then cryopreserved in the vapor phase of liquid nitrogen. Analytical flow cytometry was used to check the purity and quantity of each magnetically sorted T cell population. Genomic DNA was isolated from every sorted fraction and measured by UV absorbance on a Nanodrop 2000c. As concerns this clone: Which antigen it targets is not known. No much larger clone exists at a distance of one base, and base qualities are not known.

Using the deep immunoSEQ assay, multiplex PCR amplified TCR CDR3 regions from genomic DNA. For each cell subset, the extracted genomic DNA was distributed evenly across all wells of several immunoSEQ 96-well plates, and each plate served as one replicate. Each replicate PCR for sorted subsets received roughly 200 ng genomic DNA, equal to roughly 29,000 T cell genomes. Purified libraries were quantified with a Qubit 3.0 fluorometer, sized on a Bioanalyzer 2100, and re-quantified with the KAPA Library Quantification kit. A separate single-read 150-cycle Illumina NextSeq 550 flow cell was used to sequence each immunoSEQ 96-well plate. The study's own analysis went as follows. Because the immunoSEQ output held only junctional sequences and lacked quality scores, the filtering could not match the filtering applied to full-length reads. Sequences were annotated with PyIR, a Python wrapper for IgBLAST v1.9, using IMGT germline references to assign V/J genes and CDR3. Reads with weak V/J assignments (E-value above 1e-6), missing CDR3, stop codons, out-of-frame junctions, or ambiguous translated residues were removed. V3J clonotypes were defined by identical inferred V gene, J gene, and CDR3 amino acid sequence. The percentage overlap between two repertoires was calculated by dividing the number of shared unique clonotypes by the size of the smaller repertoire. RTK rarefaction, the Chao1 estimator, and Recon v2.1 estimates of unobserved clonotypes were used to assess repertoire richness. Generation probabilities were computed with OLGA for all TCRbeta clonotypes obtained by the gDNA method from a handful of donors. The clones in this table, taken by TCRdb from immuneACCESS, are in-frame only. Not every clone is retained; where verified, under half of the shortfall comes from an unresolved V gene, and the cause of the rest is unknown. Clone size and V and J calls were adopted from that table, with D and trimming inferred from the DNA. For this sample there are roughly 1,500,000 clones; around 98% appear just once. Around 0.45% of the sample comes from the top ten.

For CDR1 and CDR2, the germline V gene lists MDHEN and SYDVKM. The CDR3, cysteine through phenylalanine, is 18 amino acids long. The only DNA kept is the CDR3, 54 bases in frame from the first base. Trimming removed 3 bases from V and 1 base from J; the gene matches leave 8 bases unexplained. The origin of this receptor is a man in his thirties or forties in good health. The chain is assembled from TRBV28 and TRBJ2-1, with 11 bases aligning to TRBD2. Sample: naive CD4+ T cells sorted from blood. The cell subset or site label, as the study defines it: CD45RA+ positively selected. In nucleotide form, the sequence is TGTGCCAGCAGTTTCACCCTAGCGGGAGGTCGGTCCTACAATGAGCAGTTCTTC. Its translation reads: CASSFTLAGGRSYNEQFF.